These 13 T cell receptor beta chains originate from one sample sequenced in a study of T cells after posttransplantation cyclophosphamide. Clones were sequenced by immunoSEQ multiplex PCR, and TCRdb holds only the in-frame ones, with some missing. In total the sample includes around 34,000 clones, none of them seen once. Input material: PBMCs. These receptors were collected from a man aged 50 or older in good health, CMV-negative, and a related stem cell transplant donor.

The V and J genes are TRBV13 and TRBJ2-3; 9 bases fit TRBD2. Germline assignment: CDR1 PRHDT and CDR2 FYEKMQ (reference sequence). CDR3 length: 17 amino acids. J was trimmed by 5 bases and V by 2 bases; bases with no gene match: 11. The CDR3 here is CASSLWGEAGGQDTQYF. The CDR3 region has the DNA TGTGCCAGCAGCTTATGGGGTGAGGCGGGGGGGCAAGATACGCAGTATTTT.

This clone was observed many times. This chain connects TRBV12-5 to TRBJ1-5; D not certain. The CDR3 loop spans 13 amino acids. V lost 7 bases, J lost 9 bases, and 16 bases lay in between. Germline values: CDR1 LGHNT, CDR2 FRNRAP. The CDR3: CASEKGGVRPQHF. CDR3 bases: TGTGCTAGTGAGAAAGGAGGCGTTCGGCCCCAGCATTTT.

This clone was detected ten times or more. In DNA form, the CDR3 reads TGTGCCAGCAGCTTGGGACTAGCTGAAGAGCAGTACTTC. Translating it yields CASSLGLAEEQYF. The chain carries TRBV5-4 and TRBJ2-7, with 7 bases aligning to TRBD2. The germline CDR1 and CDR2 sequences are SGHNT and YYREEE (reference sequence). The CDR3 contains 13 residues. Unmatched junction bases numbered 4, after V lost 0 bases and J lost 7 bases. Variable domain in full (rest from reference TRBV5-4 and TRBJ2-7): ETGVTQSPTHLIKTRGQQVTLRCSSQSGHNTVSWYQQALGQGPQFIFQYYREEENGRGNFPPRFSGLQFPNYSSELNVNALELDDSALYLCASSLGLAEEQYFGPGTRLTVT.

This clone appeared many times. This chain joins TRBV6-1 and TRBJ1-1; weak D call: TRBD1 (6 bases). Germline-derived CDR1 and CDR2 are MNHNS and SASEGT. Between the trimmed V and J ends, which lost 1 base and 0 bases, there was a span of 15 bases. The CDR3 loop spans 17 amino acids. The CDR3 loop is CASSEGQAAGMNTEAFF. CDR3 DNA: TGTGCCAGCAGTGAAGGACAGGCCGCCGGCATGAACACTGAAGCTTTCTTT.

This clone has at least ten counts. The chain links TRBV30 to TRBJ2-7, with D possibly being TRBD2 (5 bases). The CDR3 covers 12 residues. Per germline, CDR1 GTSNPN and CDR2 SVGIG (reference sequence). V gave up 8 bases and J gave up 3 bases, with 14 bases separating them. The CDR3 DNA reads TGTGCCGGCGCTGGACTGAACTACGAGCAGTACTTC. This gives the protein CAGAGLNYEQYF.

At least ten counts were recorded for this clone. The gene calls are TRBV19 and TRBJ1-1; TRBD1 is a possible D gene (5 bases). V shed 3 bases and J shed 4 bases, with 12 bases lying between them. Germline CDR1 reads LNHDA; CDR2 reads SQIVND (reference sequence). CDR3 length equals 14 residues. CDR3 DNA sequence: TGTGCCAGTAGTATGAACCAGGGAATCACTGAAGCTTTCTTT. It yields the protein CASSMNQGITEAFF.

This clone turned up a few times. This chain joins TRBV20-1 and TRBJ2-1; no definite D call. The CDR3 is 11 amino acids. Trimming stripped 3 bases from V and 6 bases from J, with 6 bases between. From germline, CDR1 is DFQATT and CDR2 SNEGSKA (reference sequence). The CDR3 sequence is CSASSINEQFF. The CDR3 region has the DNA TGCAGTGCTAGTAGCATCAATGAGCAGTTCTTC.

This clone was detected ten times or more. The chain carries TRBV19 and TRBJ2-1; 7 bases fit TRBD2. V lost 5 bases and J lost 5; bases outside the gene matches: 6. This CDR3 has 14 amino acids. Germline V gene data show CDR1 as LNHDA and CDR2 as SQIVND (reference sequence). CDR3 amino acids: CASSSWDYHNEQFF. CDR3 sequence (DNA): TGTGCCAGTAGTTCCTGGGACTACCACAATGAGCAGTTCTTC.

This clone was detected many times. The chain joins TRBV18 to TRBJ2-2; 8 nucleotides agree with TRBD2. V shed 3 bases and J 0 bases; nucleotides not matched to a gene: 9. Germline V gene data show CDR1 as KGHSH and CDR2 as LQKENI. CDR3 length: 18 amino acids. DNA of the CDR3: TGTGCCAGCTCACCTATGGGACTAGGCATCGCGAACACCGGGGAGCTGTTTTTT. As protein: CASSPMGLGIANTGELFF.

The V gene is TRBV11-1, the J gene TRBJ2-1; D remains unclear. Trimming took 4 bases from V and 7 from J, leaving 8 bases between them. Germline values: CDR1 SGHAT, CDR2 FQDESV (reference sequence). This CDR3 has 12 amino acids. This CDR3 reads CASSSSRNEQFF. The CDR3 region has the DNA TGTGCCAGCAGCTCGTCCAGGAATGAGCAGTTCTTC.

This clone was picked up many times. The V and J genes are TRBV5-6 and TRBJ2-3; 7 nucleotides agree with TRBD1. The CDR3 length is 17 residues. Germline CDR1 SGHDT, CDR2 YYEEEE. The V and J ends lost 2 bases and 0 bases, in that order; junction bases with no gene match: 9. The CDR3 loop reads CASSFRSTGLSTDTQYF. The CDR3 nucleotides are TGTGCCAGCAGCTTTCGTTCGACAGGGTTAAGCACAGATACGCAGTATTTT.

This clone was counted many times. The V gene is TRBV10-3, the J gene TRBJ2-7, with 8 bases aligning to TRBD2. The CDR3 consists of 15 residues. V was pared by 6 bases and J by 3 bases, with 10 bases of the junction left unmatched. CDR1 and CDR2 from the germline V gene are ENHRY and SYGVKD. The CDR3 nucleotides are TGTGCCATCAGAGATAGCGGGGCCGACCACTACGAGCAGTACTTC. It codes for CAIRDSGADHYEQYF.

In its sample, this clone was seen many times. The chain has TRBV4-2 and TRBJ2-7; maybe TRBD2 (6 bases). V dropped 1 base and J dropped 6 bases, with 16 bases sitting between them. The germline V gene has CDR1 LGHNA and CDR2 YNFKEQ. There are 15 residues in the CDR3. CDR3 sequence: CASSQGTEGGLEQYF. In nucleotides, the CDR3 is TGTGCCAGCAGCCAAGGCACGGAGGGAGGTCTCGAGCAGTACTTC.